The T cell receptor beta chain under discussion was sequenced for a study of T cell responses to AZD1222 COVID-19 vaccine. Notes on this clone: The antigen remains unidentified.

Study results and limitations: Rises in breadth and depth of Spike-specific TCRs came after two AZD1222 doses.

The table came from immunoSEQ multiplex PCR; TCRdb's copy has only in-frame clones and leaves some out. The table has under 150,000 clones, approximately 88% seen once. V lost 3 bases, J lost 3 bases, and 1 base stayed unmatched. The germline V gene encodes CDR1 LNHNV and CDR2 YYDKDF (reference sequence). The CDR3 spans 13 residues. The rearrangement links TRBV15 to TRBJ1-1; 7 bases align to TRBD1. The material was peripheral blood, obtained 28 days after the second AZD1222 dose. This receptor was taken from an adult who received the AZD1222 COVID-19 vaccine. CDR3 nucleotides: TGTGCCACCAGCAGGACAGGGCACACTGAAGCTTTCTTT. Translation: CATSRTGHTEAFF.